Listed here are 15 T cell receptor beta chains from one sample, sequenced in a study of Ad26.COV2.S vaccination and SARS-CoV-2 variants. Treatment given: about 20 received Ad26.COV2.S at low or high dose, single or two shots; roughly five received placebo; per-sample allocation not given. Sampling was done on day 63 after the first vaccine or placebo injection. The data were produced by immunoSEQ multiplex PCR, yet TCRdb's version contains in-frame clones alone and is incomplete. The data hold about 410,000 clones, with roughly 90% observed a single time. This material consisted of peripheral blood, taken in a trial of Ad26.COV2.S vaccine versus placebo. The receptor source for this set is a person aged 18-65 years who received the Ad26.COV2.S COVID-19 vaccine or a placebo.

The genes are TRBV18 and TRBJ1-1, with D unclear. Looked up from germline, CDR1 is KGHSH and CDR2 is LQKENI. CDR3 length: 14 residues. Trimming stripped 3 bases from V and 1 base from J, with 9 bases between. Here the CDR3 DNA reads TGTGCCAGCTCACCTATACGGGGGAACACTGAAGCTTTCTTT. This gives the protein CASSPIRGNTEAFF.

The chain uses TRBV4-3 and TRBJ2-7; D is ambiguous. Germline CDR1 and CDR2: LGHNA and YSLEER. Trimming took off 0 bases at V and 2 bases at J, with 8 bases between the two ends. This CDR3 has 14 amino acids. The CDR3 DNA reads TGCGCCAGCAGCCAAGATCCCCGAACCTACGAGCAGTACTTC. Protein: CASSQDPRTYEQYF.

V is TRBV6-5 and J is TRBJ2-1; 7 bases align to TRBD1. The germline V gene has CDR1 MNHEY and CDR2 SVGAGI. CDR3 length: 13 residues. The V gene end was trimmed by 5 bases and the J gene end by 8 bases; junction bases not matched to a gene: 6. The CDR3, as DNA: TGTGCCAGCAGTACCTACACAGGGGATGAGCAGTTCTTC. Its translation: CASSTYTGDEQFF.

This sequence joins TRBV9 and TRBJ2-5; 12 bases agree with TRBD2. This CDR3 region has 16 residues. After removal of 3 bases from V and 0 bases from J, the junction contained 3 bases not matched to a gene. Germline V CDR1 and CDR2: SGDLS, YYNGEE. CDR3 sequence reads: CASSALAGGYQETQYF. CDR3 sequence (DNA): TGTGCCAGCAGCGCCCTAGCGGGGGGGTACCAAGAGACCCAGTACTTC.

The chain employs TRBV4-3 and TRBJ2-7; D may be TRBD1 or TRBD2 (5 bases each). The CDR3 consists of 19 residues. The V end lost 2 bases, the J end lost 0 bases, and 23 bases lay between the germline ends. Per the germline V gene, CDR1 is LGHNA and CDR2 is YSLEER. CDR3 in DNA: TGCGCCAGCAGCCAAAATCTTCCCACCGAGGGGCCCTTCTCCTACGAGCAGTACTTC. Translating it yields CASSQNLPTEGPFSYEQYF.

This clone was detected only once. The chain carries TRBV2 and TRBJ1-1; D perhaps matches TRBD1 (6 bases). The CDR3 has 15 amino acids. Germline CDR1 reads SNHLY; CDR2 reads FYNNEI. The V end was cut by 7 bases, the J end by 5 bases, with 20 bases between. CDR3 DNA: TGTGCCAGCATTACTTCCCCGGGGGCGCGGACTGAAGCTTTCTTT. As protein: CASITSPGARTEAFF.

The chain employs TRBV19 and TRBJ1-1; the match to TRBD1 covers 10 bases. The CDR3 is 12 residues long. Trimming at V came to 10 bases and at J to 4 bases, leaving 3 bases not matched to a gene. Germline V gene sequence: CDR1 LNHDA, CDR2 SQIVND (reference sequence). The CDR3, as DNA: TGTGCCACCGGGACAGGGGTCACTGAAGCTTTCTTT. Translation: CATGTGVTEAFF.

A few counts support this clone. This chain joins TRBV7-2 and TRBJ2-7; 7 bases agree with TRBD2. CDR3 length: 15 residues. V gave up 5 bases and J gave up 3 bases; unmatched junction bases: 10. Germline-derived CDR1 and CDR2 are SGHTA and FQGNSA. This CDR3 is CASSPSGTGGYEQYF. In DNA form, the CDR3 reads TGTGCCAGCAGCCCATCCGGGACGGGAGGCTACGAGCAGTACTTC.

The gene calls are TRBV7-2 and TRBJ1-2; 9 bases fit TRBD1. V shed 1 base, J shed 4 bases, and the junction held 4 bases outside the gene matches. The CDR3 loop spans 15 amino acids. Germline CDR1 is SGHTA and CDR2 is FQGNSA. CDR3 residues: CASSLGQGVVYGYTF. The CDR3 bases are TGTGCCAGCAGCTTAGGACAGGGGGTTGTCTATGGCTACACCTTC.

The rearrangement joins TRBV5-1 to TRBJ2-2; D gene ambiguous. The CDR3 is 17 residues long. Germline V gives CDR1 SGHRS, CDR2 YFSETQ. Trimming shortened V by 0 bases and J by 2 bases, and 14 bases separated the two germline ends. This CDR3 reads CASSLEGFQINTGELFF. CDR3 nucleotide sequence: TGCGCCAGCAGCTTGGAAGGGTTCCAAATCAACACCGGGGAGCTGTTTTTT.

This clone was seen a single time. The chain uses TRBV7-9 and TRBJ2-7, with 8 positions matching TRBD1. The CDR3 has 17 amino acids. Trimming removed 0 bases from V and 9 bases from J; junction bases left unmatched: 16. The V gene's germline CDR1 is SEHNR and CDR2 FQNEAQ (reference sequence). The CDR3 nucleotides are TGTGCCAGCAGCTTAGCCGGGACAGGAGTTCTCTACGAGGGGCAGTACTTC. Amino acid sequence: CASSLAGTGVLYEGQYF.

CDR3 loop: CAWSQFGQVKTSPLHF. The CDR3, as DNA: TGTGCCTGGAGTCAATTCGGACAGGTGAAGACTTCACCCCTCCACTTT. This chain links TRBV30 with TRBJ1-6; 7 bases align to TRBD1. The V gene's germline CDR1 is GTSNPN and CDR2 SVGIG (reference sequence). With 2 bases clipped from V and 9 bases from J, the junction kept 13 bases outside the gene matches. The CDR3 consists of 16 residues.

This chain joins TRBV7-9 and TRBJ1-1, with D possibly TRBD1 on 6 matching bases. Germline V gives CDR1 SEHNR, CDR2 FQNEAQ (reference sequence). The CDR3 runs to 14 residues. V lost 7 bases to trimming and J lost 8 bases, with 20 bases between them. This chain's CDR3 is CASTIALGTLEAFF. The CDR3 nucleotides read TGTGCCAGCACCATAGCCCTCGGGACACTCGAAGCTTTCTTT.

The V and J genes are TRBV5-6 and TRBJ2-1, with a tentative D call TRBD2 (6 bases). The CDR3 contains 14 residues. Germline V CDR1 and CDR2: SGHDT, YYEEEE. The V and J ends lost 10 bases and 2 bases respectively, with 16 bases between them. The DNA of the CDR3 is TGTGCCTGCGGGGCCCCAAGCACCTACAATGAGCAGTTCTTC. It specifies CACGAPSTYNEQFF. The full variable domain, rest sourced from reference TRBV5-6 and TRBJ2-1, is DAGVTQSPTHLIKTRGQQVTLRCSPKSGHDTVSWYQQALGQGPQFIFQYYEEEERQRGNFPDRFSGHQFPNYSSELNVNALLLGDSALYLCACGAPSTYNEQFFGPGTRLTVL.

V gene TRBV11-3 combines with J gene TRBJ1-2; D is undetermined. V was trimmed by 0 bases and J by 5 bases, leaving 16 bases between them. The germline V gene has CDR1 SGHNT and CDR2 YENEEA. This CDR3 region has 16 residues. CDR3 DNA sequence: TGTGCCAGCAGCTTAGATGTCGTCACCACCAAATATGGCTACACCTTC. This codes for CASSLDVVTTKYGYTF.